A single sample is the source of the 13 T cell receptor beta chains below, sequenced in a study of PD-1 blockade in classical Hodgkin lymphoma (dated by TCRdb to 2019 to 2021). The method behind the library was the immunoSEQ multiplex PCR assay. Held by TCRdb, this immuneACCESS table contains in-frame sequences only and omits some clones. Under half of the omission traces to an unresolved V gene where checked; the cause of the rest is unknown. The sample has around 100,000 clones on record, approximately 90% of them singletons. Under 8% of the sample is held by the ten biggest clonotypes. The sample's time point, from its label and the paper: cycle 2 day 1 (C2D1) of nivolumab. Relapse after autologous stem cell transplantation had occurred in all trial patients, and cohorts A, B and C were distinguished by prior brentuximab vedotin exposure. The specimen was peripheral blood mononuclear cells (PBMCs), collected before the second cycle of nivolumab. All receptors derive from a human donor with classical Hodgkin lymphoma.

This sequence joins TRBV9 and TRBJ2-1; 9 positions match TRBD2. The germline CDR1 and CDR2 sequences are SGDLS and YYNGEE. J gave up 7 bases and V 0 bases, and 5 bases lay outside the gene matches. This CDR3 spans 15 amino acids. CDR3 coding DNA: TGTGCCAGCAGCGTAGGCGGGGGGGCAGAGAATGAGCAGTTCTTC. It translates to CASSVGGGAENEQFF.

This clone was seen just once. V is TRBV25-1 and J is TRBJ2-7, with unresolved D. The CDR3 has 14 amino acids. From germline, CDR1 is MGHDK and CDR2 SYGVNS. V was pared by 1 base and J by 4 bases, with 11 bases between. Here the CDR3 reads CASSELGFMYEQYF. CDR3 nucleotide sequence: TGTGCCAGCAGTGAATTGGGGTTTATGTACGAGCAGTACTTC.

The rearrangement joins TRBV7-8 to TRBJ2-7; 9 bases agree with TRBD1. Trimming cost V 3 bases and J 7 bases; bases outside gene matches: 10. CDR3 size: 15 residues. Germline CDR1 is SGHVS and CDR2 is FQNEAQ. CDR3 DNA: TGTGCCAGCAGCTTCGGGGGGACAGGGTTTTTAGAGCAGTACTTC. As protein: CASSFGGTGFLEQYF. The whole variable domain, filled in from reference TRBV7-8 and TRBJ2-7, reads GAGVSQSPRYKVAKRGQDVALRCDPISGHVSLFWYQQALGQGPEFLTYFQNEAQLDKSGLPSDRFFAERPEGSVSTLKIQRTQQEDSAVYLCASSFGGTGFLEQYFGPGTRLTVT.

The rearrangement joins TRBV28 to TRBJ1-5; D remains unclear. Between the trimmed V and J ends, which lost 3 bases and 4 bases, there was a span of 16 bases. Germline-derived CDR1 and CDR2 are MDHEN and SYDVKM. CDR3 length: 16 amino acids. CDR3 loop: CASSFGFVGGNQPQHF. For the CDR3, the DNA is TGTGCCAGCAGTTTTGGATTTGTGGGAGGGAATCAGCCCCAGCATTTT.

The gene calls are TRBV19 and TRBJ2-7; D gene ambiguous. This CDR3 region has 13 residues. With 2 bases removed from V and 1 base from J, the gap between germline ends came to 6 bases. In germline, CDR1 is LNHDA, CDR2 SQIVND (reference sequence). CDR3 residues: CASSIIGSYEQYF. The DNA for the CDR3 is TGTGCCAGTAGTATAATCGGTTCCTACGAGCAGTACTTC.

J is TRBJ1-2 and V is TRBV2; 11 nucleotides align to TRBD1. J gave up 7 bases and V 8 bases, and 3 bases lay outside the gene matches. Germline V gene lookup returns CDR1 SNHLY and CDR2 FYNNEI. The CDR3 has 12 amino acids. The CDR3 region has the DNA TGTGCCAGCCCCGGGACAGGGGGTGGCTACACCTTC. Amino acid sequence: CASPGTGGGYTF.

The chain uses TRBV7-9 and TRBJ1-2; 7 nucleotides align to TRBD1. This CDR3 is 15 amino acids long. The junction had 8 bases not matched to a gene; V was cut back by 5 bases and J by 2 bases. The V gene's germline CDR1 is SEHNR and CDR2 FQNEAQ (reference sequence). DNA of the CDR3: TGTGCCAGCAGCCAAGGGACGACAGGGAACTATGGCTACACCTTC. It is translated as CASSQGTTGNYGYTF.

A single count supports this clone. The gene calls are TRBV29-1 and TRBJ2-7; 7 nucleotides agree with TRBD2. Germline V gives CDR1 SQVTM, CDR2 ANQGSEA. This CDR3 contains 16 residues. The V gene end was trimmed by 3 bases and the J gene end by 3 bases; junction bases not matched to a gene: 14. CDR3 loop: CSVEVSGRGNYYEQYF. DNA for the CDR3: TGCAGCGTTGAGGTCTCAGGGAGGGGTAACTACTACGAGCAGTACTTC.

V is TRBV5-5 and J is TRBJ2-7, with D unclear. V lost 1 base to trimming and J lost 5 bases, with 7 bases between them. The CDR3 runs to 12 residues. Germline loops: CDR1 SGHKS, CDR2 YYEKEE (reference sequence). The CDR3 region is CASSLTSHEQYF. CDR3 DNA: TGTGCCAGCAGCTTGACTTCCCACGAGCAGTACTTC. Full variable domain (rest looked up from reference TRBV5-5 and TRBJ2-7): DAGVTQSPTHLIKTRGQQVTLRCSPISGHKSVSWYQQVLGQGPQFIFQYYEKEERGRGNFPDRFSARQFPNYSSELNVNALLLGDSALYLCASSLTSHEQYFGPGTRLTVT.

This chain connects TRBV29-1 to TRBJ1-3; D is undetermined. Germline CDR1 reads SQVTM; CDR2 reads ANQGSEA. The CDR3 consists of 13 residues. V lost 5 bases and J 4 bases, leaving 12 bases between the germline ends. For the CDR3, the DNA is TGCAGCGTTCCCGGGCCTTGGGGAAACACCATATATTTT. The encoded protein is CSVPGPWGNTIYF.

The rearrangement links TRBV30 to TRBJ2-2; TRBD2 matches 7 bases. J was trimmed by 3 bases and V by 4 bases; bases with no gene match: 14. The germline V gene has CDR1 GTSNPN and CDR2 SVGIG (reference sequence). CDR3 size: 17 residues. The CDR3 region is CAWTIYISGPYTGELFF. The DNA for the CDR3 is TGTGCCTGGACTATCTATATTAGCGGGCCCTACACCGGGGAGCTGTTTTTT.

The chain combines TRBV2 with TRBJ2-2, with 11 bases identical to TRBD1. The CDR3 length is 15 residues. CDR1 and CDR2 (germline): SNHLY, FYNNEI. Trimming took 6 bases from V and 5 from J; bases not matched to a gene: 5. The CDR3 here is CASRGTGGKTGELFF. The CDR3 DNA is TGTGCCAGCAGGGGGACAGGGGGAAAAACCGGGGAGCTGTTTTTT.

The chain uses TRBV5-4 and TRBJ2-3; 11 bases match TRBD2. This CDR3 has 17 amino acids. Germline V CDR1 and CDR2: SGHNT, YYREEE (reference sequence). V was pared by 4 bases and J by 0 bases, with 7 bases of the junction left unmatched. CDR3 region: CASSKIAGGRSTDTQYF. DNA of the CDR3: TGTGCCAGCAGCAAAATAGCGGGGGGGCGGAGCACAGATACGCAGTATTTT.